A selection of T cell receptor beta chains follows, all from one sample in a study of shared clonotypes between healthy human individuals. Some clones are missing from TCRdb's copy, which holds only in-frame ones; the method was immunoSEQ multiplex PCR. The sample has millions of clones; about 94% are singletons. Sequencing was done on a sample of naive CD8+ T cells sorted from blood. Source of these receptors: a man aged 18 to 29 in good health. CDR3s include the opening cysteine and the closing phenylalanine or tryptophan. D genes are given only for firm matches. Clone size appears in some rows only: once, few, many, or a class for an expanded clone.

TRBJ2-3,-,TRBV7-3,TRBD2,CASSPERTSFADTQYF,TGTGCCAGCAGCCCGGAAAGGACTAGCTTCGCAGATACGCAGTATTTT
TRBJ2-7,-,TRBV15,-,CATSQGFSYEQYF,TGTGCCACCAGTCAGGGCTTCTCCTACGAGCAGTACTTC
TRBJ1-5,-,TRBV4-2,-,CASSQDLGGRQPQHF,TGTGCCAGCAGCCAAGATTTGGGGGGGCGTCAGCCCCAGCATTTT
TRBJ2-7,-,TRBV7-9,TRBD1,CASSLNPDRAYEQYF,TGTGCCAGCAGCTTAAACCCGGACAGGGCCTACGAGCAGTACTTC
TRBJ2-2,-,TRBV4-2,TRBD1,CASSHLAGQGAAGELFF,TGTGCCAGCAGCCACCTGGCCGGACAGGGGGCCGCCGGGGAGCTGTTTTTT
TRBJ2-1,-,TRBV27,TRBD2,CASSVGTSGLNEQFF,TGTGCCAGCAGTGTCGGGACTAGCGGGTTAAATGAGCAGTTCTTC
TRBJ1-2,few,TRBV27,-,CASGGAYGYTF,TGTGCCAGCGGGGGTGCCTATGGCTACACCTTC
TRBJ1-6,-,TRBV28,-,CASSLSLGPVNSPLHF,TGTGCCAGCAGTTTATCCCTAGGACCTGTTAATTCACCCCTCCACTTT
TRBJ2-7,-,TRBV10-3,TRBD1,CATSDPGQGTYEQYF,TGTGCCACTTCCGATCCGGGACAGGGAACCTACGAGCAGTACTTC
TRBJ2-5,once,TRBV21-1,-,CASSKGHRGRGETQYF,TGTGCCAGCAGCAAAGGGCACAGGGGGCGCGGGGAGACCCAGTACTTC
TRBJ2-7,-,TRBV30,-,CAWSFGVTYEQYF,TGTGCCTGGAGTTTCGGCGTGACCTACGAGCAGTACTTC
TRBJ2-1,-,TRBV5-6,TRBD2,CASSLFTSGSHNEQFF,TGTGCCAGCAGCTTGTTTACTAGCGGGAGTCACAATGAGCAGTTCTTC
TRBJ1-2,-,TRBV6-6,TRBD1,CASSYLGTGDGYTF,TGTGCCAGCAGTTACCTCGGGACAGGGGATGGCTACACCTTC
TRBJ1-2,-,TRBV9,-,CASSVGDSLVAYGYTF,TGTGCCAGCAGCGTAGGAGACAGCTTGGTAGCGTATGGCTACACCTTC
TRBJ2-5,-,TRBV29-1,TRBD2,CSVERVAGPETQYF,TGCAGCGTTGAAAGGGTAGCGGGGCCGGAGACCCAGTACTTC
TRBJ2-7,-,TRBV4-1,-,CASSQVPESSYEQYF,TGCGCCAGCAGCCAAGTCCCAGAGTCGTCCTACGAGCAGTACTTC
TRBJ1-4,-,TRBV5-7,-,CASRMAAGEKLFF,TGTGCCAGCAGGATGGCCGCTGGGGAAAAACTGTTTTTT
TRBJ1-6,-,TRBV6-5,-,CASSYTDSENSPLHF,TGTGCCAGCAGTTACACGGACAGCGAGAATTCACCCCTCCACTTT
TRBJ2-7,-,TRBV7-2,-,CASSLEGPYEQYF,TGTGCCAGCAGCTTAGAGGGACCCTACGAGCAGTACTTC
TRBJ1-2,once,TRBV6-5,TRBD1,CASSPRRDSLYGYTF,TGTGCCAGCAGTCCCCGCCGGGACAGCTTATATGGCTACACCTTC
TRBJ2-7,-,TRBV11-3,-,CASSLDWGYEQYF,TGTGCCAGCAGCTTAGATTGGGGATACGAGCAGTACTTC
TRBJ1-2,-,TRBV9,-,CASSVGRAVNYGYTF,TGTGCCAGCAGCGTAGGGAGGGCGGTTAACTATGGCTACACCTTC
TRBJ1-5,-,TRBV4-3,-,CASSQAMLRGGNQPQHF,TGCGCCAGCAGCCAAGCGATGCTCCGGGGTGGCAATCAGCCCCAGCATTTT
TRBJ1-1,-,TRBV30,-,CACVMDSMNTEAFF,TGTGCCTGTGTTATGGACAGTATGAACACTGAAGCTTTCTTT
TRBJ2-7,once,TRBV5-4,TRBD1,CASSGDRGYEQYF,TGTGCCAGCAGCGGCGACAGGGGATACGAGCAGTACTTC
TRBJ2-3,-,TRBV19,-,CASSITGGHTDTQYF,TGTGCCAGTAGTATAACGGGGGGCCACACAGATACGCAGTATTTT